This T cell receptor beta chain was retrieved from a study of blood T cell repertoires in COVID-19. Repertoires were generated with immunoSEQ multiplex PCR, while TCRdb's copy carries only in-frame clones and drops some. The sample holds some 300,000 clones, roughly 87% seen once. Participant age was roughly 18 to 95 years, and participants resided in approximately 24 US areas. Either two negative PCRs, clearance, or symptom resolution qualified Cohort 3 donors as recovered. The CDR3 runs to 15 residues. Germline values: CDR1 GTSNPN, CDR2 SVGIG (reference sequence). Trimming cost V 8 bases and J 1 base, with 15 bases left between them.

The sequenced material came from PBMCs or T cells enriched from blood (not recorded which). The V and J genes are TRBV30 and TRBJ2-6; no reliable D call. The receptor comes from a woman aged 25 to 39 who had recovered from COVID-19. CDR3 DNA sequence: TGTGCCGGGCAGTCTCCTGGGTCTGGGGCCAACGTCCTGACTTTC. Its translation is CAGQSPGSGANVLTF.